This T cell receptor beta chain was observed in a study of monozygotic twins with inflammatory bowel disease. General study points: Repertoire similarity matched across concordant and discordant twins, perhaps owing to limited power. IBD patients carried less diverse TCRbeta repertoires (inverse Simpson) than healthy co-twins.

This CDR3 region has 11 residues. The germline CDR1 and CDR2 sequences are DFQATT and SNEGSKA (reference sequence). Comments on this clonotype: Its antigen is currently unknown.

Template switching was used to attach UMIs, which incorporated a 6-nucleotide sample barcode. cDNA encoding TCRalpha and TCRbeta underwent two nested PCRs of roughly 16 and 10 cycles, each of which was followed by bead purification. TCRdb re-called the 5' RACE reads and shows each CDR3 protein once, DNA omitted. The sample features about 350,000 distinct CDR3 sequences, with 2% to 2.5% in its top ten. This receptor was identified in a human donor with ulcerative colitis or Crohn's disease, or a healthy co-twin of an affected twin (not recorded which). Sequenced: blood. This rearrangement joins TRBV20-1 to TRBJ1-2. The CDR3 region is CSAKEVLGYTF.